Below are 20 T cell receptor beta chains sequenced from a single sample in a study of cytomegalovirus exposure and HLA in healthy donors (dated by TCRdb to 2016 to 2017). The library was prepared using the immunoSEQ multiplex PCR assay. For the multiplex PCR, a mixture combining 60 forward primers for TCR Vbeta segments and 13 reverse primers for TCR Jbeta segments was used. The clones in this table, taken by TCRdb from immuneACCESS, are in-frame only. Not every clone is retained; where verified, under half of the shortfall comes from an unresolved V gene, and the cause of the rest is unknown. A total of 59,000 or so clones appear in this sample, roughly 85% of them only once. The ten largest clones capture about 11% of the sample. The sequenced sample consisted of PBMCs. These receptors were obtained from a female donor in good health and CMV-seronegative.

The J gene is TRBJ2-7, the V gene TRBV6-5; a possible D gene is TRBD1 (6 bases). Germline V lookup: CDR1 MNHEY, CDR2 SVGAGI. This CDR3 has 16 residues. V was trimmed by 0 bases and J by 5 bases, leaving 17 bases between them. The CDR3, as DNA: TGTGCCAGCAGTTACTCTGGTCAGGGGCTGGGGGACGAGCAGTACTTC. Translated: CASSYSGQGLGDEQYF.

This chain uses TRBV4-3 with TRBJ2-7, with 9 bases that match TRBD2. V dropped 4 bases and J dropped 4; count of bases not matched to a gene: 11. The CDR3 loop spans 16 amino acids. Germline V gene lookup returns CDR1 LGHNA and CDR2 YSLEER. CDR3 DNA sequence: TGCGCCAGCAGCCGCTTGCTAGTTAGCGGGAGTTACGAGCAGTACTTC. It yields the protein CASSRLLVSGSYEQYF.

The DNA of the CDR3 is TGCGCCAGCAGCTTAGGAGGGGAGCAGTTCTTC. It specifies CASSLGGEQFF. J is TRBJ2-1 and V is TRBV5-1, with D possibly TRBD2 on 6 matching bases. The CDR3 covers 11 residues. Trimming left V 2 bases short and J 10 bases short, with 7 bases between. Per germline, CDR1 SGHRS and CDR2 YFSETQ.

This clone was picked up a small number of times. This chain links TRBV11-2 with TRBJ2-3; 9 nucleotides align to TRBD2. Trimming at V came to 1 base and at J to 6 bases, leaving 8 bases not matched to a gene. Looked up from germline, CDR1 is SGHAT and CDR2 is FQNNGV. The CDR3 spans 16 residues. CDR3 bases: TGTGCCAGCAGCTTAGGTCTTCTAGCGGGGACGGATACGCAGTATTTT. Its translation is CASSLGLLAGTDTQYF.

This clone appeared once. The chain links TRBV11-2 to TRBJ1-6, with a weak D call TRBD1 (6 bases). V was trimmed by 5 bases and J by 0 bases, leaving 8 bases between them. The CDR3 has 15 amino acids. Germline CDR1 reads SGHAT; CDR2 reads FQNNGV. CDR3 sequence: CASSRTDSYNSPLHF. The CDR3 region has the DNA TGTGCCAGCAGCCGGACAGACTCCTATAATTCACCCCTCCACTTT.

The rearrangement joins TRBV7-6 to TRBJ2-3; 8 bases map to TRBD2. Germline lookup yields CDR1 SGHVS and CDR2 FNYEAQ. This CDR3 has 15 residues. The trim removed 1 base at V and 4 bases at J, leaving 4 bases unmatched. This CDR3 reads CASSLGTSMPDTQYF. The CDR3 DNA follows: TGTGCCAGCAGCTTAGGGACTAGCATGCCAGATACGCAGTATTTT.

The chain joins TRBV2 to TRBJ2-1; 7 bases are a match to TRBD2. The J segment lost 4 bases and the V segment lost 4 bases, leaving 4 bases of the junction unmatched. The germline CDR1 and CDR2 sequences are SNHLY and FYNNEI. The CDR3 consists of 14 residues. CDR3 protein: CASSASGGYNEQFF. CDR3 DNA sequence: TGTGCCAGCAGTGCTAGCGGAGGATACAATGAGCAGTTCTTC.

This clone was observed a handful of times. This chain connects TRBV19 to TRBJ1-5; possible D gene TRBD1, 5 bases. Germline V gene data show CDR1 as LNHDA and CDR2 as SQIVND (reference sequence). This CDR3 is 16 amino acids long. V lost 3 bases and J lost 2, with 14 bases in between. CDR3 region: CASSMGGGIGNQPQHF. Here the CDR3 DNA reads TGTGCCAGTAGTATGGGGGGAGGGATCGGCAATCAGCCCCAGCATTTT.

The genes are TRBV28 and TRBJ2-6, with D possibly matching TRBD1 (6 bases). From germline, CDR1 is MDHEN and CDR2 SYDVKM. V gave up 3 bases and J gave up 5 bases, with 11 bases separating them. CDR3 length: 15 residues. CDR3 bases: TGTGCCAGCAGTTTGGGGGCAGGGAGGGCCAACGTCCTGACTTTC. Amino acid sequence: CASSLGAGRANVLTF.

This sequence joins TRBV4-3 and TRBJ2-7; possibly TRBD2 for D (6 bases). CDR1 and CDR2 from the germline V gene are LGHNA and YSLEER. The ends were cut back, 0 bases at V and 4 bases at J, with 13 bases in the middle. CDR3 length equals 15 residues. CDR3 DNA: TGCGCCAGCAGCCAAGAGGCGGCGGGGAGTTACGAGCAGTACTTC. It is translated as CASSQEAAGSYEQYF.

The V gene is TRBV19, the J gene TRBJ2-7; D might be TRBD1 (5 bases). Looked up from germline, CDR1 is LNHDA and CDR2 is SQIVND (reference sequence). The CDR3 sequence is 14 residues long. V lost 5 bases to trimming and J lost 3 bases, with 14 bases between them. The CDR3 DNA sequence: TGTGCCAGTAGTCCGGACACGCGTGGCTACGAGCAGTACTTC. Translation: CASSPDTRGYEQYF. The whole variable domain, filled in from reference TRBV19 and TRBJ2-7, reads DGGITQSPKYLFRKEGQNVTLSCEQNLNHDAMYWYRQDPGQGLRLIYYSQIVNDFQKGDIAEGYSVSREKKESFPLTVTSAQKNPTAFYLCASSPDTRGYEQYFGPGTRLTVT.

V and J are TRBV11-2 and TRBJ1-1; perhaps TRBD1 as D (5 bases). Germline values: CDR1 SGHAT, CDR2 FQNNGV. V gave up 5 bases and J gave up 0 bases, with 16 bases separating them. This CDR3 is 16 amino acids long. The CDR3 spells CASSDDREHMNTEAFF. For the CDR3, the DNA is TGTGCCAGCAGCGATGACAGAGAACATATGAACACTGAAGCTTTCTTT.

CDR3 nucleotide sequence: TGTGCCAGCAGTGACGGGGGGGCCACAGATACGCAGTATTTT. This gives the protein CASSDGGATDTQYF. V gene TRBV6-4 combines with J gene TRBJ2-3, with D possibly TRBD2 on 7 matching bases. The ends were cut back, 2 bases at V and 2 bases at J, with 8 bases in the middle. Germline CDR1 reads MRHNA; CDR2 reads SNTAGT. This CDR3 has 14 residues.

V is TRBV5-1 and J is TRBJ2-1; 8 bases fit TRBD2. CDR1 and CDR2 (germline): SGHRS, YFSETQ. The V gene end was trimmed by 0 bases and the J gene end by 2 bases; junction bases not matched to a gene: 4. The CDR3 has 16 amino acids. CDR3 nucleotides: TGCGCCAGCAGCTTGGTCGGGGGGGGGCCCTACAATGAGCAGTTCTTC. Encoded protein: CASSLVGGGPYNEQFF.

This chain uses TRBV28 with TRBJ2-7; unclear D gene. Germline CDR1 is MDHEN and CDR2 is SYDVKM. There are 14 residues in the CDR3. The V gene lost 3 bases and the J gene lost 2 bases, with 11 bases spanning the gap. CDR3 in DNA: TGTGCCAGCAGTTTCCCCCGTCTTCCCTACGAGCAGTACTTC. Its protein is CASSFPRLPYEQYF.

The chain carries TRBV9 and TRBJ2-3, with D tentatively TRBD2 (6 bases). Trimming removed 4 bases at V and 2 bases at J, with 14 bases between. The CDR3 consists of 15 residues. The germline gives CDR1 SGDLS, CDR2 YYNGEE. The chain's CDR3 is CASSLDGGYTDTQYF. Here the CDR3 DNA reads TGTGCCAGCAGCTTAGATGGGGGGTACACAGATACGCAGTATTTT.

The genes are TRBV6-5 and TRBJ2-5, with D perhaps matching TRBD1 (6 bases). The J call may be faulty, since TRBJ2-7 better matches the DNA end. CDR1 is MNHEY, CDR2 SVGAGI, per germline. This CDR3 spans 15 amino acids. The CDR3, as DNA: TGTGCCAGCAGTTACCTTGCGACAGGCCCCTACGAGCAGTACTTC. Amino acids: CASSYLATGPYEQYF.

The chain has TRBV6-1 and TRBJ1-2; no firm D call. Germline CDR1 reads MNHNS; CDR2 reads SASEGT. The length of the CDR3 is 13 residues. The germline V and J ends were trimmed by 2 bases and 2 bases, with 6 bases remaining between them. CDR3 sequence: CASSEPENYGYTF. The CDR3 coding sequence is TGTGCCAGCAGTGAACCGGAGAACTATGGCTACACCTTC.

This clone was picked up a small number of times. CDR3 region: CASYRGPYEQYF. The CDR3, as DNA: TGCGCCAGCTACAGGGGGCCCTACGAGCAGTACTTC. The rearrangement links TRBV10-1 to TRBJ2-7, with TRBD1 matching 9 bases. Germline V CDR1 and CDR2: WNHNN, SYGVQD (reference sequence). The junction had 1 base not matched to a gene; V was cut back by 8 bases and J by 2 bases. The CDR3 is 12 residues long.

The rearrangement joins TRBV9 to TRBJ2-3; possibly TRBD2 for D (6 bases). This CDR3 spans 15 amino acids. V dropped 2 bases and J dropped 0 bases, with 10 bases sitting between them. Germline CDR1 and CDR2: SGDLS and YYNGEE. The CDR3 reads CASSVAGTSTDTQYF. In nucleotides, the CDR3 is TGTGCCAGCAGCGTTGCGGGGACTAGCACAGATACGCAGTATTTT.